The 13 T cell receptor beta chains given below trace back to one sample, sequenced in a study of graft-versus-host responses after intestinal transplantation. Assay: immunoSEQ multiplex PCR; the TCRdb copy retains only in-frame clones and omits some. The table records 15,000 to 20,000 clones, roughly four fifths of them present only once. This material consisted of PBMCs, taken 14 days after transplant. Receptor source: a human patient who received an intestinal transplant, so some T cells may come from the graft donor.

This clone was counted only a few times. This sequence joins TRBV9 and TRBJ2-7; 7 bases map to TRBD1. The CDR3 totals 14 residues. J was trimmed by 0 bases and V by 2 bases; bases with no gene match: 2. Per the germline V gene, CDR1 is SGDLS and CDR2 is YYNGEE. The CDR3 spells CASSVGTDSYEQYF. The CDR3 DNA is TGTGCCAGCAGCGTCGGGACAGACTCCTACGAGCAGTACTTC.

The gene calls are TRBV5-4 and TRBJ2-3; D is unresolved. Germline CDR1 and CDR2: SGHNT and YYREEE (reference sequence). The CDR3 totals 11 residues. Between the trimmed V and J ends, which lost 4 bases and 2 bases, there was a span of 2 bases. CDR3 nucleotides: TGTGCCAGCAGCAACACAGATACGCAGTATTTT. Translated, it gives CASSNTDTQYF.

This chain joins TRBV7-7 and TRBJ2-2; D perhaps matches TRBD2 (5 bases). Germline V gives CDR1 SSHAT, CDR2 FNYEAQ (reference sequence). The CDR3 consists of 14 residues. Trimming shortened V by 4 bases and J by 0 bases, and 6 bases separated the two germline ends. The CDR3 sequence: CASSWGANTGELFF. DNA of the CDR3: TGTGCCAGCAGCTGGGGAGCGAACACCGGGGAGCTGTTTTTT. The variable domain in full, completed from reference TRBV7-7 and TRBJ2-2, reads GAGVSQSPRYKVTKRGQDVTLRCDPISSHATLYWYQQALGQGPEFLTYFNYEAQPDKSGLPSDRFSAERPEGSISTLTIQRTEQRDSAMYRCASSWGANTGELFFGEGSRLTVL.

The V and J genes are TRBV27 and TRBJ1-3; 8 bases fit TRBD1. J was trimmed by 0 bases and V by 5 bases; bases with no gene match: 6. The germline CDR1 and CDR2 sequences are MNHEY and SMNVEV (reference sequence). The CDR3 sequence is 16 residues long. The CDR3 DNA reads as TGTGCCAGCAGTCATACAGGACAGGGCTCTGGAAACACCATATATTTT. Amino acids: CASSHTGQGSGNTIYF.

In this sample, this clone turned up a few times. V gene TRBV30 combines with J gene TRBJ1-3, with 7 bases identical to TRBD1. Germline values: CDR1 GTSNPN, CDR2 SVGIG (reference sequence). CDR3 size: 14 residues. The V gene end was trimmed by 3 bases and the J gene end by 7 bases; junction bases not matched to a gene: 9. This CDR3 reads CAWRLGGGGNTIYF. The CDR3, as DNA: TGTGCCTGGAGGTTGGGAGGGGGCGGGAACACCATATATTTT.

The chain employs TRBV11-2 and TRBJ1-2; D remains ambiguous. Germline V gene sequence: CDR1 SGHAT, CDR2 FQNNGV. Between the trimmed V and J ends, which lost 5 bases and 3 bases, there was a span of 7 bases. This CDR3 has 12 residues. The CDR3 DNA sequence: TGTGCCAGCAGCCGATCAGACTATGGCTACACCTTC. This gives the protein CASSRSDYGYTF.

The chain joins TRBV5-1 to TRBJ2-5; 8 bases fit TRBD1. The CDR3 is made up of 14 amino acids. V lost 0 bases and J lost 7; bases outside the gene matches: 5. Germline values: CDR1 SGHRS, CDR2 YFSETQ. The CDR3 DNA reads TGCGCCAGCAGCTTGGGGCAGGGGGCTAGGACCCAGTACTTC. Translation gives CASSLGQGARTQYF.

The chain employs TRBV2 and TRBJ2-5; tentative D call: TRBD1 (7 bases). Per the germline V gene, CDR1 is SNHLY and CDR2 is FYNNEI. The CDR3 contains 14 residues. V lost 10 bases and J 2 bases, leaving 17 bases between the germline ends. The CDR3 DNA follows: TGTGCCACCCAAACAGGGGAGGAACAAGAGACCCAGTACTTC. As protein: CATQTGEEQETQYF.

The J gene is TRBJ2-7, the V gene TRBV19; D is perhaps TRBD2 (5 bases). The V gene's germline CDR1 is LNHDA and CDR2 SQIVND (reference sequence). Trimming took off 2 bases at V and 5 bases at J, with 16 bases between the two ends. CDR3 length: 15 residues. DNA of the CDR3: TGTGCCAGTAGTATATCCCCCAGCGGCACGGACGAGCAGTACTTC. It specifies CASSISPSGTDEQYF.

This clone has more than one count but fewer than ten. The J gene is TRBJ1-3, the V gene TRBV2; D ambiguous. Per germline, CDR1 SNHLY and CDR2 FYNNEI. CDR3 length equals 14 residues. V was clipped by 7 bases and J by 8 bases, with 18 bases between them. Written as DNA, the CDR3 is TGTGCCAGCAATGTAGGTTCTCCCGGGGACACCATATATTTT. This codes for CASNVGSPGDTIYF.

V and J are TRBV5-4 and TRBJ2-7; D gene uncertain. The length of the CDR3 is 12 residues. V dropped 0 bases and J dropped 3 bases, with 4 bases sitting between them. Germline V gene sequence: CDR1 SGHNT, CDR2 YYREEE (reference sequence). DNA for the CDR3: TGTGCCAGCAGCTTGGAGGGCTACGAGCAGTACTTC. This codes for CASSLEGYEQYF. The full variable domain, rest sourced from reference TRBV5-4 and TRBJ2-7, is ETGVTQSPTHLIKTRGQQVTLRCSSQSGHNTVSWYQQALGQGPQFIFQYYREEENGRGNFPPRFSGLQFPNYSSELNVNALELDDSALYLCASSLEGYEQYFGPGTRLTVT.

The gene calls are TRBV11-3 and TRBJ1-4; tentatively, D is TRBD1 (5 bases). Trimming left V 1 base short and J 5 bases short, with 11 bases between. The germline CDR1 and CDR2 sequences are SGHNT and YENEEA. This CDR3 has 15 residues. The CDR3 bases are TGTGCCAGCAGCTTAGGCTGTCGGGGCAATGAAAAACTGTTTTTT. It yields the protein CASSLGCRGNEKLFF. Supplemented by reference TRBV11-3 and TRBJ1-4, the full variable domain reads EAGVVQSPRYKIIEKKQPVAFWCNPISGHNTLYWYLQNLGQGPELLIRYENEEAVDDSQLPKDRFSAERLKGVDSTLKIQPAELGDSAVYLCASSLGCRGNEKLFFGSGTQLSVL.

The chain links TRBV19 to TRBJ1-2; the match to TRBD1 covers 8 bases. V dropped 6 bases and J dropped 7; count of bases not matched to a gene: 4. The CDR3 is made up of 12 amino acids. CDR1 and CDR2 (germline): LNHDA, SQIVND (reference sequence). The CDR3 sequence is CASRTGASGYTF. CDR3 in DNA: TGTGCCAGTAGGACAGGGGCAAGTGGCTACACCTTC.